The TCR beta chain described here comes from a study of blood T cell repertoires in COVID-19 (dated by TCRdb to 2020 to 2021). Background on the whole study: The collaborator samples originated in the United States, Italy and Spain and spanned the acute and convalescent phases of COVID-19. The material from the prospective study consisted of cDNA or gDNA derived from T cells, B-cell-depleted T cells, or PBMCs. Deeply sampled blood TCRbeta repertoires from subjects exposed to, actively infected with, or recovered from COVID-19 were included in the dataset. A freely available public database, intended as a resource for researchers studying the immune response to SARS-CoV-2, is where the repertoires were released. Samples came from the ongoing ImmuneRACE study (first 160 participants) plus 1,254 subjects from 6 global collaborators. A de-identified subject ID, COVID-19 status, age in years and sex were almost always included in the sample metadata. Where available, HLA class I and class II types were taken from metadata supplied by the sample provider and were not determined by assay-based typing.

Beyond this particular receptor, the publication reports: The quantity of clinical and demographic metadata differed by source and by participant and was supplied without curation.

TCRbeta CDR3 regions were amplified from genomic DNA by means of the immunoSEQ Assay, a bias-controlled multiplex PCR. In the original analysis: Within the assay, amplification of reference gene primers was used to estimate how many nucleated cells each sample contained. Sequence reads were collapsed and filtered to measure the absolute abundance of every unique TCRbeta CDR3 rearrangement. Productive Simpson clonality was computed per sample as the square root of Simpson's diversity index over productive rearrangements. This is the immuneACCESS table as TCRdb keeps it, with only in-frame sequences that have V and J called. A part of the clones is gone; compared with another copy, unresolved V genes explain less than half, and the rest is unexplained. V and J calls plus clone size are reproduced from that table; the DNA served to infer D and trimming. Here the sample has 150,000 to 200,000 clones; 81% occur a single time. The biggest ten clones account for about 12% of the sample.

A note on this clone: No antigen is known for it. Base qualities are not recorded, but no much larger clone differs from it by a single base.

In Seattle, one collaborating source enrolled patients while the infection was active and tracked those patients longitudinally over the course of disease. The collaborating institutions used their own protocols to collect whole blood in K2EDTA tubes. For TCRbeta analysis, collaborators shipped samples as frozen whole blood, isolated PBMCs, or DNA extracted from either of those sample types. Sequenced sample: peripheral blood. The clonotype comes from a woman older than 75 with COVID-19, enrolled during active disease.

The CDR3 in this case is CASSQALGTAIYGYTF. The nucleotide sequence reads TGCGCCAGCAGCCAAGCCCTTGGGACAGCGATCTATGGCTACACCTTC. The chain is made from TRBV4-1 and TRBJ1-2, with 7 middle bases fitting TRBD1. Germline trimming: 1 base from V, 4 bases from J; junction bases outside gene matches: 9. The cysteine opens and the phenylalanine closes a CDR3 of 16 amino acids. The entry retains the CDR3 DNA only, 48 bases that are in frame from base 1. CDR1 and CDR2, looked up from the germline V gene, are MGHRA and YSYEKL.